The next 30 T cell receptor beta chains were all read from a single sample in a study of beta chain features in type 1 diabetes. Reverse transcribing all isolated RNA meant expressed TCRB transcripts were sequenced. Generated by immunoSEQ multiplex PCR, the TCRdb table keeps only in-frame clones and is missing some. The sample comprises fewer than 150,000 clones, less than 9% of which are singletons, and approximately 1.5% rests with the top ten. Sequenced input: central memory CD4+ T cells from blood. All receptors come from a woman in her twenties or thirties in good health.

Only a few counts were recorded for this clone. V is TRBV19 and J is TRBJ1-1, with 7 bases that match TRBD1. Germline trimming cut 5 bases from V and 5 bases from J; bases unmatched to any gene: 5. Germline CDR1 is LNHDA and CDR2 is SQIVND (reference sequence). The length of the CDR3 is 13 residues. CDR3 amino acids: CASSLPTGTEAFF. The CDR3 DNA follows: TGTGCCAGTAGTCTACCGACAGGGACTGAAGCTTTCTTT. The full variable domain, its missing parts supplied by reference TRBV19 and TRBJ1-1, is DGGITQSPKYLFRKEGQNVTLSCEQNLNHDAMYWYRQDPGQGLRLIYYSQIVNDFQKGDIAEGYSVSREKKESFPLTVTSAQKNPTAFYLCASSLPTGTEAFFGQGTRLTVV.

The rearrangement uses TRBV18 and TRBJ2-7; 8 bases are a match to TRBD1. This CDR3 spans 14 amino acids. V lost 6 bases and J lost 3; bases outside the gene matches: 7. CDR1 is KGHSH and CDR2 is LQKENI in the germline V gene. The CDR3 reads CASSTGTGVYEQYF. The CDR3 DNA reads as TGTGCCAGCTCGACCGGGACAGGAGTCTACGAGCAGTACTTC.

In this sample, this clone turned up a few times. CDR3 in DNA: TGTGCCAGCAGCTCCGGCCCCCCGCGGGAAGGAGGGCTAACCAAAAACATTCAGTACTTC. Translating gives CASSSGPPREGGLTKNIQYF. This chain connects TRBV5-5 to TRBJ2-4, with D possibly TRBD2 on 6 matching bases. V was shortened by 3 bases and J by 2 bases, with 27 bases between the two germline ends. The CDR3 spans 20 residues. Germline CDR1 reads SGHKS; CDR2 reads YYEKEE (reference sequence).

Only a few counts were recorded for this clone. The V gene is TRBV5-1, the J gene TRBJ2-7; tentative D call: TRBD1 (5 bases). V lost 6 bases and J 0 bases, leaving 16 bases between the germline ends. The CDR3 has 15 amino acids. CDR1 is SGHRS, CDR2 YFSETQ, per germline. In DNA form, the CDR3 reads TGCGCCAGCAAGGGGAACACTGAGAGCTCCTACGAGCAGTACTTC. It translates to CASKGNTESSYEQYF.

The chain employs TRBV28 and TRBJ1-1, with D perhaps matching TRBD1 (6 bases). Germline-derived CDR1 and CDR2 are MDHEN and SYDVKM. V lost 6 bases and J lost 1, with 18 bases in between. This CDR3 has 16 residues. The CDR3 loop reads CASRSTLGQENTEAFF. The CDR3 DNA is TGTGCCAGCAGATCTACCCTGGGACAAGAGAACACTGAAGCTTTCTTT.

In this sample, this clone turned up a few times. V gene TRBV4-2 combines with J gene TRBJ2-5; 9 nucleotides line up with TRBD2. Germline values: CDR1 LGHNA, CDR2 YNFKEQ. Losses at the gene ends were 4 bases for V and 4 bases for J; bases not matched to a gene: 7. The CDR3 has 15 residues. CDR3 in amino acids: CASSPTWTSAETQYF. The CDR3 DNA sequence: TGTGCCAGCAGCCCCACGTGGACTAGCGCAGAGACCCAGTACTTC.

In this sample, this clone turned up a few times. The V and J genes are TRBV6-1 and TRBJ2-7; 9 positions agree with TRBD2. Per germline, CDR1 MNHNS and CDR2 SASEGT. The CDR3 has 15 residues. Trimming at V came to 4 bases and at J to 2 bases, leaving 6 bases not matched to a gene. Written as DNA, the CDR3 is TGTGCCAGCAGTGTCTCTAGCGGGAATCCCTACGAGCAGTACTTC. Translation: CASSVSSGNPYEQYF.

The genes are TRBV27 and TRBJ2-5, with 14 bases identical to TRBD2. Germline V gene lookup returns CDR1 MNHEY and CDR2 SMNVEV (reference sequence). CDR3 length: 14 residues. V trimming: 8 bases; J trimming: 4 bases; junction bases outside the gene matches: 3. In nucleotides, the CDR3 is TGTGCCAGCGGAGGACTAGCGGGAGGAGAGACCCAGTACTTC. It encodes CASGGLAGGETQYF.

The V call is TRBV28, the J call TRBJ2-5; 8 bases line up with TRBD2. Germline V gene sequence: CDR1 MDHEN, CDR2 SYDVKM. The CDR3 is 14 residues long. Losses at the gene ends were 7 bases for V and 2 bases for J; bases not matched to a gene: 6. The chain's CDR3 is CASTERERQETQYF. The DNA for the CDR3 is TGTGCCAGCACTGAGCGGGAGAGGCAAGAGACCCAGTACTTC.

This clone was detected only a few times. The rearrangement links TRBV6-5 to TRBJ1-2; 8 positions agree with TRBD1. There are 16 residues in the CDR3. CDR1 MNHEY and CDR2 SVGAGI come from the germline V gene. V shed 2 bases, J shed 2 bases, and the junction held 7 bases outside the gene matches. The CDR3 DNA sequence: TGTGCCAGCAGTTACGATTTGGCAGGGGGCAACTATGGCTACACCTTC. Its translation is CASSYDLAGGNYGYTF.

This clone was observed a few times. The chain combines TRBV28 with TRBJ1-5; 7 nucleotides match TRBD1. The CDR3 contains 15 residues. J gave up 6 bases and V 4 bases, and 9 bases lay outside the gene matches. Looked up from germline, CDR1 is MDHEN and CDR2 is SYDVKM. CDR3 region: CASSSTGSLTQPQHF. CDR3 sequence (DNA): TGTGCCAGCAGTTCGACAGGGTCTTTGACTCAGCCCCAGCATTTT.

The chain has TRBV29-1 and TRBJ2-3, with TRBD2 matching over 14 bases. CDR1 is SQVTM and CDR2 is ANQGSEA in the germline V gene. The ends lost 6 bases at V and 4 bases at J; junction bases unmatched: 6. This CDR3 is built from 15 residues. The DNA for the CDR3 is TGCAGCGTAGGGACTAGCGGGAGTGGTTCAGATACGCAGTATTTT. Its protein product is CSVGTSGSGSDTQYF.

The rearrangement links TRBV7-2 to TRBJ2-1; TRBD1 might be the D (5 bases). Germline-derived CDR1 and CDR2 are SGHTA and FQGNSA. CDR3 length equals 13 residues. Deletions cut 1 base from V and 8 bases from J, with 9 bases between. The CDR3 nucleotides read TGTGCCAGCAGCTTAGGGACATCCGATGAGCAGTTCTTC. As protein: CASSLGTSDEQFF.

The V and J genes are TRBV7-6 and TRBJ2-5; maybe TRBD1 (5 bases). This CDR3 is 15 amino acids long. The germline V gene encodes CDR1 SGHVS and CDR2 FNYEAQ. Deletions cut 0 bases from V and 1 base from J, with 9 bases between. Here the CDR3 DNA reads TGTGCCAGCAGCTTAGCTACAAGGGGCCAAGAGACCCAGTACTTC. Translation gives CASSLATRGQETQYF.

The genes are TRBV7-2 and TRBJ2-7; 9 bases agree with TRBD2. V was pared by 5 bases and J by 0 bases, with 5 bases of the junction left unmatched. The CDR3 is 15 amino acids. CDR1 and CDR2 from the germline V gene are SGHTA and FQGNSA. This chain's CDR3 is CASSALAGSSYEQYF. The CDR3 region has the DNA TGTGCCAGCAGCGCCCTAGCGGGGAGCTCCTACGAGCAGTACTTC.

Concerning this clone: Other DNA sequences from this sample encode an identical CDR3 as well. This chain joins TRBV6-6 and TRBJ2-2; possibly TRBD1 for D (6 bases). This CDR3 spans 14 amino acids. Between the trimmed V and J ends, which lost 6 bases and 1 base, there was a span of 9 bases. The V gene's germline CDR1 is MNHNY and CDR2 SVGAGI (reference sequence). Here the CDR3 reads CASRKGQNTGELFF. CDR3 DNA: TGTGCCAGCAGAAAGGGACAGAACACCGGGGAGCTGTTTTTT.

V usage is TRBV7-8 and J usage is TRBJ2-7; 9 bases match TRBD1. The CDR3 sequence is 18 residues long. Per germline, CDR1 SGHVS and CDR2 FQNEAQ. V lost 5 bases and J lost 0; bases outside the gene matches: 14. CDR3 nucleotide sequence: TGTGCCAGCAGCCTCGTCCCGGGACAGGGTTCAGGCTCCTACGAGCAGTACTTC. Its protein product is CASSLVPGQGSGSYEQYF.

A few counts support this clone. A junction end diverges from the germline sequence, so it may reflect a read error. This chain's CDR3 is CASSQEYTTGATQYF. The DNA of the CDR3 is TGCGCCAGCAGCCAAGAATACACGACAGGGGCTACGCAGTATTTT. This chain connects TRBV5-4 to TRBJ2-3, with 8 bases identical to TRBD1. Germline-derived CDR1 and CDR2 are SGHNT and YYREEE (reference sequence). The CDR3 is 15 amino acids.

This clone was detected only a few times. J is TRBJ2-5 and V is TRBV18; tentative D call: TRBD2 (6 bases). Germline-derived CDR1 and CDR2 are KGHSH and LQKENI. The V end lost 2 bases, the J end lost 5 bases, and 15 bases lay between the germline ends. The CDR3 runs 15 residues. In nucleotides, the CDR3 is TGTGCCAGCTCACCAAAGCGGCGGGACGGGGAGACCCAGTACTTC. This codes for CASSPKRRDGETQYF.

This clone turned up a few times. This rearrangement joins TRBV5-4 to TRBJ2-5, with 8 bases identical to TRBD1. The V gene's germline CDR1 is SGHNT and CDR2 YYREEE (reference sequence). Germline trimming cut 4 bases from V and 5 bases from J; bases unmatched to any gene: 10. The CDR3 length is 15 residues. CDR3: CASSLRTGSVETQYF. The CDR3 DNA is TGTGCCAGCAGCCTTCGGACAGGGTCTGTTGAGACCCAGTACTTC.

As to this clone: Other nucleotide sequences in the sample specify the same CDR3. V is TRBV19 and J is TRBJ2-7, with 11 bases identical to TRBD2. Germline V gives CDR1 LNHDA, CDR2 SQIVND (reference sequence). CDR3 length equals 15 residues. V gave up 1 base and J gave up 1 base; unmatched junction bases: 0. The CDR3 DNA reads TGTGCCAGTAGTATAGGGACTAGCGGGTCCTACGAGCAGTACTTC. Amino acids: CASSIGTSGSYEQYF.

This clone was detected only a few times. This chain connects TRBV9 to TRBJ2-3; D is perhaps TRBD1 (6 bases). CDR3 length: 16 amino acids. V was cut by 0 bases and J by 4 bases, with 15 bases left in between. Looked up from germline, CDR1 is SGDLS and CDR2 is YYNGEE. This CDR3 is CASSVGSGHNSDTQYF. For the CDR3, the DNA is TGTGCCAGCAGCGTAGGGTCGGGACATAACTCAGATACGCAGTATTTT. Together with reference TRBV9 and TRBJ2-3, the CDR3 gives the full variable domain: DSGVTQTPKHLITATGQRVTLRCSPRSGDLSVYWYQQSLDQGLQFLIQYYNGEERAKGNILERFSAQQFPDLHSELNLSSLELGDSALYFCASSVGSGHNSDTQYFGPGTRLTVL.

V and J are TRBV6-5 and TRBJ2-7; TRBD2 is a possible D gene (6 bases). The CDR3 consists of 13 residues. Trimming pared 0 bases from V and 5 bases from J, leaving 8 bases between. Germline lookup yields CDR1 MNHEY and CDR2 SVGAGI. The CDR3 coding sequence is TGTGCCAGCAGTTACTCGAGGAGGGACGAGCAGTACTTC. It specifies CASSYSRRDEQYF.

This clone was seen more than once but under ten times. The rearrangement uses TRBV25-1 and TRBJ2-7; 11 bases agree with TRBD1. This CDR3 is 14 amino acids long. Germline CDR1 is MGHDK and CDR2 is SYGVNS. Trimming took 7 bases from V and 3 from J; bases not matched to a gene: 5. CDR3 amino acids: CASIGDRGSYEQYF. In DNA, the CDR3 is TGTGCCAGCATCGGGGACAGGGGGAGCTACGAGCAGTACTTC.

This clone was detected only a few times. This chain links TRBV11-2 with TRBJ2-7; 7 bases align to TRBD2. CDR1 SGHAT and CDR2 FQNNGV come from the germline V gene. This CDR3 has 12 amino acids. V shed 5 bases and J 6 bases; nucleotides not matched to a gene: 4. CDR3 loop: CASSRDYSEQYF. Here the CDR3 DNA reads TGTGCCAGCAGCCGGGACTACAGCGAGCAGTACTTC.

This clone was found a few times. The chain couples TRBV7-2 to TRBJ2-3; tentatively, D is TRBD1 (6 bases). This CDR3 region has 14 residues. Germline V lookup: CDR1 SGHTA, CDR2 FQGNSA. Trimming removed 1 base from V and 5 bases from J, with 10 bases in between. The CDR3 coding sequence is TGTGCCAGCAGCTTAGGACAGGATCAAGATACGCAGTATTTT. Its protein product is CASSLGQDQDTQYF.

This clone was seen more than once but under ten times. The V call is TRBV11-2, the J call TRBJ1-2; 10 bases line up with TRBD1. Germline V gives CDR1 SGHAT, CDR2 FQNNGV. The CDR3 runs 18 residues. J gave up 1 base and V 0 bases, and 8 bases lay outside the gene matches. CDR3 nucleotide sequence: TGTGCCAGCAGCTTAGATCACTTGGGGACAGGGGATAACTATGGCTACACCTTC. This sequence encodes CASSLDHLGTGDNYGYTF.

In its sample, this clone was seen a few times. The chain combines TRBV5-1 with TRBJ2-3; no firm D call. The V end lost 2 bases, the J end lost 0 bases, and 25 bases lay between the germline ends. The CDR3 has 20 residues. Germline V gene sequence: CDR1 SGHRS, CDR2 YFSETQ. CDR3: CASSLRPSVSVGSSTDTQYF. In nucleotides, the CDR3 is TGCGCCAGCAGCTTACGCCCGAGCGTAAGTGTGGGTAGTAGCACAGATACGCAGTATTTT. The full variable domain, with the rest looked up from reference TRBV5-1 and TRBJ2-3, is KAGVTQTPRYLIKTRGQQVTLSCSPISGHRSVSWYQQTPGQGLQFLFEYFSETQRNKGNFPGRFSGRQFSNSRSEMNVSTLELGDSALYLCASSLRPSVSVGSSTDTQYFGPGTRLTVL.

This clone was seen a handful of times. V usage is TRBV7-2 and J usage is TRBJ2-7; D unclear. V was shortened by 2 bases and J by 6 bases, with 11 bases between the two germline ends. CDR3 size: 13 residues. CDR1 is SGHTA, CDR2 FQGNSA, per germline. The CDR3 spells CASSLYKKSEQYF. Written as DNA, the CDR3 is TGTGCCAGCAGCTTATATAAGAAGAGCGAGCAGTACTTC. The whole variable domain, filled in from reference TRBV7-2 and TRBJ2-7, reads GAGVSQSPSNKVTEKGKDVELRCDPISGHTALYWYRQSLGQGLEFLIYFQGNSAPDKSGLPSDRFSAERTGGSVSTLTIQRTQQEDSAVYLCASSLYKKSEQYFGPGTRLTVT.

J is TRBJ1-3 and V is TRBV5-1; D is possibly TRBD1 (5 bases). V was trimmed by 5 bases and J by 0 bases, leaving 12 bases between them. CDR1 is SGHRS and CDR2 is YFSETQ in the germline V gene. CDR3 size: 15 residues. The CDR3 reads CASRSTGISGNTIYF. The CDR3 nucleotides are TGCGCCAGCAGGAGTACAGGCATCTCTGGAAACACCATATATTTT.